These T cell receptor beta chains were read from a single sample in a study of Graves' ophthalmopathy and Graves' hyperthyroidism. Each CDR3 protein is one row after TCRdb ran MiXCR on the multiplex PCR reads. The profile shows more than 300,000 distinct CDR3 sequences, 15% to 19% of them singletons. What was sequenced was peripheral blood. These receptors originate from a young woman with stable Graves' hyperthyroidism. The CDR3 runs from the conserved cysteine through the conserved F or W. D genes are given only for firm matches. The size entry is marked missing in some rows and otherwise reads once, few, many or a size class.

d_call: .; clone_size: many; j_call: TRBJ1-5; cdr3_length: 16; v_call: TRBV27; cdr3_nt: TGTGCCAGCAGACCACTTGACAGTGGCCTCCATCAGCCCCAGCATTTT; cdr3_aa: CASRPLDSGLHQPQHF
d_call: .; clone_size: many; j_call: TRBJ2-2; cdr3_length: 15; v_call: TRBV20-1; cdr3_nt: TGCAGTGCTATCCCGGGGGGCCGGGGCACCGGGGAGCTGTTTTTT; cdr3_aa: CSAIPGGRGTGELFF
d_call: TRBD2; clone_size: many; j_call: TRBJ2-5; cdr3_length: 17; v_call: TRBV15; cdr3_nt: TGTGCCACCAGCGGTAGCGGGGGGGTGAGGGGGCGCGAGACCCAGTACTTC; cdr3_aa: CATSGSGGVRGRETQYF
d_call: TRBD1; clone_size: many; j_call: TRBJ1-1; cdr3_length: 14; v_call: TRBV5-1; cdr3_nt: TGCGCCAGCAGCATGGACAGGATGAACACTGAAGCTTTCTTT; cdr3_aa: CASSMDRMNTEAFF
d_call: TRBD1; clone_size: many; j_call: TRBJ1-2; cdr3_length: 15; v_call: TRBV20-1; cdr3_nt: TGCAGTGCTAGTCGGGGGACAGGGGCGAACTATGGCTACACCTTC; cdr3_aa: CSASRGTGANYGYTF
d_call: .; clone_size: many; j_call: TRBJ1-5; cdr3_length: 16; v_call: TRBV6-5; cdr3_nt: TGTGCCAGCAGTTACTGGTGGGCGAGGGGCAATCAGCCCCAGCATTTT; cdr3_aa: CASSYWWARGNQPQHF
d_call: TRBD1; clone_size: many; j_call: TRBJ2-5; cdr3_length: 15; v_call: TRBV24-1; cdr3_nt: TGTGCCACCAGTGATTTAGTAGGGGGCGGAGAGACCCAGTACTTC; cdr3_aa: CATSDLVGGGETQYF
d_call: .; clone_size: many; j_call: TRBJ2-5; cdr3_length: 15; v_call: TRBV20-1; cdr3_nt: TGCAGTGCCGTTGGGGGCGCGGGTGTACAAGAGACCCAGTACTTC; cdr3_aa: CSAVGGAGVQETQYF
d_call: .; clone_size: many; j_call: TRBJ1-6; cdr3_length: 14; v_call: TRBV19; cdr3_nt: TGTGCCAGTAGACAGGGATGGGATAATTCACCCCTCCACTTT; cdr3_aa: CASRQGWDNSPLHF
d_call: .; clone_size: many; j_call: TRBJ2-7; cdr3_length: 14; v_call: TRBV20-1; cdr3_nt: TGCAGTGCTAGAGCGGGTAAAACACACTACGAGCAGTACTTC; cdr3_aa: CSARAGKTHYEQYF
d_call: .; clone_size: few; j_call: TRBJ2-6; cdr3_length: 16; v_call: TRBV4-2; cdr3_nt: TGTGCCAGCTCCCGGGGCGTGTGGGATGGGGCCAACGTCCTGACTTTC; cdr3_aa: CASSRGVWDGANVLTF
d_call: TRBD1; clone_size: once; j_call: TRBJ1-2; cdr3_length: 15; v_call: TRBV12-3/TRBV12-4; cdr3_nt: TGTGCCAGCAGTTTTGGTCAGGGGGCATTACTCGGCTACACCTTC; cdr3_aa: CASSFGQGALLGYTF
d_call: .; clone_size: few; j_call: TRBJ1-5; cdr3_length: 15; v_call: TRBV19; cdr3_nt: TGTGCCTCCAGGGTCGGGGGTGCGGAGGGGCAGCCCCAGCATTTT; cdr3_aa: CASRVGGAEGQPQHF
d_call: TRBD2; clone_size: many; j_call: TRBJ2-2; cdr3_length: 19; v_call: TRBV7-2; cdr3_nt: TGTGCCAGCAGCACCGTGGCGTCCAGCGGGGGGGCGCGGACCGGGGAGCTGTTTTTT; cdr3_aa: CASSTVASSGGARTGELFF
d_call: TRBD1; clone_size: many; j_call: TRBJ1-6; cdr3_length: 12; v_call: TRBV6-1; cdr3_nt: TGTGCCAGCAGGACAGGGGAGTCACCCCTCCACTTT; cdr3_aa: CASRTGESPLHF
d_call: .; clone_size: many; j_call: TRBJ1-5; cdr3_length: 16; v_call: TRBV20-1; cdr3_nt: TGCAGTGCTAGCATCCCTGACTGGGGAGGAAGCCAGCCCCAGCATTTT; cdr3_aa: CSASIPDWGGSQPQHF
d_call: TRBD1; clone_size: many; j_call: TRBJ1-2; cdr3_length: 17; v_call: TRBV12-3/TRBV12-4; cdr3_nt: TGTGCCAGCAGTTTGTCTGCAGGACAGGGACCTAACTATGGCTACACCTTC; cdr3_aa: CASSLSAGQGPNYGYTF
d_call: .; clone_size: many; j_call: TRBJ1-1; cdr3_length: 14; v_call: TRBV12-3/TRBV12-4; cdr3_nt: TGTGCCAGCACCGCCTCGACAGGGAACACTGAAGCTTTCTTT; cdr3_aa: CASTASTGNTEAFF
d_call: .; clone_size: .; j_call: TRBJ2-7; cdr3_length: 13; v_call: TRBV30; cdr3_nt: TGTGCCAGCAGTGTCCAGATGGCCTACGAGCAGTACTTC; cdr3_aa: CASSVQMAYEQYF
d_call: .; clone_size: many; j_call: TRBJ2-5; cdr3_length: 14; v_call: TRBV7-2; cdr3_nt: TGTGCCAGCTCATTTGGGGAAGTACAAGAGACCCAGTACTTC; cdr3_aa: CASSFGEVQETQYF
d_call: .; clone_size: few; j_call: TRBJ1-1; cdr3_length: 14; v_call: TRBV3-1; cdr3_nt: TGTGCCAGCAGCCACAGTACAGTGACCACTGAAGCTTTCTTT; cdr3_aa: CASSHSTVTTEAFF
d_call: .; clone_size: .; j_call: TRBJ1-5; cdr3_length: 15; v_call: TRBV7-2; cdr3_nt: TGTGCCAGCAGCCCTTTAGGGGATAGCAATCAGCCCCAGCATTTT; cdr3_aa: CASSPLGDSNQPQHF
d_call: TRBD1; clone_size: many; j_call: TRBJ1-2; cdr3_length: 18; v_call: TRBV14; cdr3_nt: TGTGCCAGCAGCCAATCTCCGGGACAGTTTACTTCTAACTATGGCTACACCTTC; cdr3_aa: CASSQSPGQFTSNYGYTF
d_call: .; clone_size: many; j_call: TRBJ2-2; cdr3_length: 16; v_call: TRBV11-2; cdr3_nt: TGTGCCAGCAGCCCAGTTGGGGGCCCGAACACCGGGGAGCTGTTTTTT; cdr3_aa: CASSPVGGPNTGELFF
d_call: .; clone_size: .; j_call: TRBJ2-2; cdr3_length: 13; v_call: TRBV19; cdr3_nt: TGTGCCAGTAAAAACACGAACACCGGGGAGCTGTTTTTT; cdr3_aa: CASKNTNTGELFF
d_call: .; clone_size: many; j_call: TRBJ1-6; cdr3_length: 13; v_call: TRBV7-3; cdr3_nt: TGTGCCAGCAGTTTGTCCCTTAATTCACCCCTCCACTTT; cdr3_aa: CASSLSLNSPLHF
d_call: TRBD1; clone_size: many; j_call: TRBJ1-1; cdr3_length: 14; v_call: TRBV5-4; cdr3_nt: TGTGCCAGCAGCTCGGGACAGGGCCGTTCTGAAGCTTTCTTT; cdr3_aa: CASSSGQGRSEAFF